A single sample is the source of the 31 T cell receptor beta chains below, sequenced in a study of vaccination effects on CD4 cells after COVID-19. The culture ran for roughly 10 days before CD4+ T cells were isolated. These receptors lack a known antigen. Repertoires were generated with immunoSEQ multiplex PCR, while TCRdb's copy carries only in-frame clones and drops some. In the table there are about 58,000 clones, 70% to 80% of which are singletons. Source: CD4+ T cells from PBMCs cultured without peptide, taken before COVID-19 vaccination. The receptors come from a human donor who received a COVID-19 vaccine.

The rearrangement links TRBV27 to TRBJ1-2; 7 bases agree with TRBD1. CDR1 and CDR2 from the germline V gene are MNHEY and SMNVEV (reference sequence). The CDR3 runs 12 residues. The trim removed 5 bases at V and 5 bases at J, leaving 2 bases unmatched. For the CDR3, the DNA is TGTGCCAGCAGTAAGACAGGGTATGGCTACACCTTC. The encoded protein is CASSKTGYGYTF.

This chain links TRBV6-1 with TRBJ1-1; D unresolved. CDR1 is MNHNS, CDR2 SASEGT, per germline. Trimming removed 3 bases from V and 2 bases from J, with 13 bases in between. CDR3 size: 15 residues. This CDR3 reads CASSDRLMLNTEAFF. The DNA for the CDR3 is TGTGCCAGCAGTGATCGCTTGATGTTAAACACTGAAGCTTTCTTT.

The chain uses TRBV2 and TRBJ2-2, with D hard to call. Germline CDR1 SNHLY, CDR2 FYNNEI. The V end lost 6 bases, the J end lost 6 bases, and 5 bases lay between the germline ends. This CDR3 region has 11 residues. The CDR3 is CASSWPGELFF. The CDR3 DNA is TGTGCCAGCAGCTGGCCCGGGGAGCTGTTTTTT.

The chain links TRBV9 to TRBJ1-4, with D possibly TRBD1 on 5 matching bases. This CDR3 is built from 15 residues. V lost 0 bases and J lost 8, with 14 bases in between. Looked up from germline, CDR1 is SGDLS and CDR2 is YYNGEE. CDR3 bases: TGTGCCAGCAGCGTAGTCGGGGCGATGGGGGAAAAACTGTTTTTT. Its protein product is CASSVVGAMGEKLFF. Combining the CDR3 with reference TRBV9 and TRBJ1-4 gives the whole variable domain DSGVTQTPKHLITATGQRVTLRCSPRSGDLSVYWYQQSLDQGLQFLIQYYNGEERAKGNILERFSAQQFPDLHSELNLSSLELGDSALYFCASSVVGAMGEKLFFGSGTQLSVL.

CDR3 residues: CATSRDAGQGDVGQYV. CDR3 nucleotide sequence: TGTGCCACCAGCAGAGATGCGGGCCAGGGGGATGTCGGGCAGTACGTC. The gene calls are TRBV15 and TRBJ2-7, with 7 bases that match TRBD1. The V gene end was trimmed by 0 bases and the J gene end by 9 bases; junction bases not matched to a gene: 14. The CDR3 is made up of 16 amino acids. Germline loops: CDR1 LNHNV, CDR2 YYDKDF (reference sequence).

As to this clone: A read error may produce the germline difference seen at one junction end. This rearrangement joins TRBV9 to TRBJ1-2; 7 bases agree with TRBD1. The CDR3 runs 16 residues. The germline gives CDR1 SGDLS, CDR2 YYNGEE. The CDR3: CASSVASRRGGRRFVF. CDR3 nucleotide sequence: TGTGCCAGCAGCGTAGCTTCTCGCAGGGGGGGCAGAAGGTTCGTATTC.

CDR3 sequence (DNA): TGCGCCAGCAGCTTATTGGACGGGGGGAATACGCAGTATTTT. The encoded protein is CASSLLDGGNTQYF. V and J are TRBV5-1 and TRBJ2-3; TRBD2 matches 7 bases. This CDR3 has 14 amino acids. Germline values: CDR1 SGHRS, CDR2 YFSETQ. Unmatched junction bases numbered 7, after V lost 2 bases and J lost 7 bases.

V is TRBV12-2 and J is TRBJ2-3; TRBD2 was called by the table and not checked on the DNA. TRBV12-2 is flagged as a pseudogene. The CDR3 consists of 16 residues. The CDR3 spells CASRLDGGGKLNTQYF. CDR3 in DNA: TGTGCAAGTCGCTTAGACGGGGGGGGAAAGCTAAATACGCAGTATTTT.

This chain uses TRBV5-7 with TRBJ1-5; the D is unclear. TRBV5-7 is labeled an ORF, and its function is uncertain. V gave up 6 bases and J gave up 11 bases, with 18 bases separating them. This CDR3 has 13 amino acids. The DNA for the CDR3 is TGTGCCAGCAACACGACTTCGATGGGAGCCCAGCATTTT. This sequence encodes CASNTTSMGAQHF.

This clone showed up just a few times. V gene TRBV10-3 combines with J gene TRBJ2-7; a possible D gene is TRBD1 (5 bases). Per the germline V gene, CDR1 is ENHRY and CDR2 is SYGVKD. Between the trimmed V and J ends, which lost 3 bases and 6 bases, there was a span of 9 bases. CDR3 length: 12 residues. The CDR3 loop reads CAISDRGGEQYV. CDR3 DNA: TGTGCCATCAGTGATAGGGGTGGCGAGCAGTACGTC.

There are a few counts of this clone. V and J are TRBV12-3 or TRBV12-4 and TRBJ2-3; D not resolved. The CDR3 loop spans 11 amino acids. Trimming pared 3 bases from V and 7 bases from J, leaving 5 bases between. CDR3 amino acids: CASSFGYTQYF. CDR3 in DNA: TGTGCCAGCAGTTTCGGCTATACGCAGTATTTT.

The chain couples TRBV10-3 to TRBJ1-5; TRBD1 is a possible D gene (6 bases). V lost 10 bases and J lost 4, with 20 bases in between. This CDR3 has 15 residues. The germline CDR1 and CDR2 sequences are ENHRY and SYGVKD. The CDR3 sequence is CATQNGQQENQPQHF. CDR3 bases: TGTGCCACCCAAAATGGACAGCAGGAGAATCAGCCCCAGCATTTT.

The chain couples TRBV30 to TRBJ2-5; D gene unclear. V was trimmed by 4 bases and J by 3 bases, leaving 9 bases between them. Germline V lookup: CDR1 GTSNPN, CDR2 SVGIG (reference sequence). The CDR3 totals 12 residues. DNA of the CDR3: TGTGCCTGGAAAGGAGTTAAAGAGACCCAGTACTTC. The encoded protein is CAWKGVKETQYF.

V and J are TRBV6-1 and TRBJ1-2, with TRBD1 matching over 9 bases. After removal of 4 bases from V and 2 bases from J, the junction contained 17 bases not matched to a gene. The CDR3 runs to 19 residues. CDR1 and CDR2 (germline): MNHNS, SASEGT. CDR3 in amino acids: CASSARTAGDRAPNYGYTF. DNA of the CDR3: TGTGCCAGCAGTGCTCGGACCGCCGGGGACAGGGCGCCGAACTATGGCTACACCTTC.

The CDR3 is CASSYGQGFTEAFF. DNA for the CDR3: TGTGCCAGCAGCTATGGACAGGGATTCACTGAAGCTTTCTTT. V usage is TRBV11-1 and J usage is TRBJ1-1; TRBD1 agrees at 8 bases. The CDR3 consists of 14 residues. The germline gives CDR1 SGHAT, CDR2 FQDESV (reference sequence). Germline trimming cut 4 bases from V and 4 bases from J; bases unmatched to any gene: 5.

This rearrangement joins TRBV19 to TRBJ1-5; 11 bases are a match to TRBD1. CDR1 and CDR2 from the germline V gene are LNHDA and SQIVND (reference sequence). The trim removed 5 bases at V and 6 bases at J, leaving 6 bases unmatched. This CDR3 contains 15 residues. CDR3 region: CASSPRTGGIQPQHF. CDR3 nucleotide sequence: TGTGCCAGTAGTCCTCGGACAGGGGGCATTCAGCCCCAGCATTTT.

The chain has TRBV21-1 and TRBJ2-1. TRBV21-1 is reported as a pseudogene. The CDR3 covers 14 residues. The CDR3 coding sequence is TGTGCCAGCAGGGGGACCGCCCCGCACGGTGAGCAGTTCTTC. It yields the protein CASRGTAPHGEQFF.

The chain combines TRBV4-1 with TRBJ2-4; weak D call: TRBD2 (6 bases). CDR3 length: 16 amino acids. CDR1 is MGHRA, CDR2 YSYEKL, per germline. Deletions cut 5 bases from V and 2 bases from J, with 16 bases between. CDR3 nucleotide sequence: TGCGCCAGCAGCGACTATCGGGAGACCTCCAAAAACATTCAGTACTTC. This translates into CASSDYRETSKNIQYF.

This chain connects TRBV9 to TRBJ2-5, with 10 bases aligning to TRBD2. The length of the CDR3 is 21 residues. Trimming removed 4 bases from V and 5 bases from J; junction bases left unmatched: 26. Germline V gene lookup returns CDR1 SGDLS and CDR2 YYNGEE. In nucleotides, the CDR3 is TGTGCCAGCAGCCCGAGCTCCCACCAGGTGGGAATAGCGGGGGGCCGGGAGACCCAGTACTTC. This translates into CASSPSSHQVGIAGGRETQYF.

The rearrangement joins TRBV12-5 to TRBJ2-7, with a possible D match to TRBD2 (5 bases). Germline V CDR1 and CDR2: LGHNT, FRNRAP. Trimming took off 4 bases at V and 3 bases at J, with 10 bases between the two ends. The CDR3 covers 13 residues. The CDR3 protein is CASGSSGIYEQYV. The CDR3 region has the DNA TGTGCTAGTGGTTCCTCGGGGATCTACGAGCAGTACGTC.

CDR3 sequence (DNA): TGTGCCAGCAGCTTAGGTATAGGGGAGGGGAGAAACATTCAGTACTTC. Amino acids: CASSLGIGEGRNIQYF. The chain is built from TRBV7-3 and TRBJ2-4; 7 nucleotides agree with TRBD2. Germline CDR1 SGHTA, CDR2 FQGTGA. The CDR3 is made up of 16 amino acids. V was clipped by 2 bases and J by 6 bases; unmatched bases: 10.

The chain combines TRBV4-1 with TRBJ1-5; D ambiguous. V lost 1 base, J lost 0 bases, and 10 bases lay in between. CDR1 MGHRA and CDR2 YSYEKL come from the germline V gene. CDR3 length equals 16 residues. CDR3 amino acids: CASSQVTDYSNQPQHF. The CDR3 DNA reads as TGCGCCAGCAGCCAAGTTACGGACTATAGCAATCAGCCCCAGCATTTT.

This CDR3 reads CASSEDRGKLTLYNEQFF. Here the CDR3 DNA reads TGTGCCAGCAGCGAAGACAGGGGCAAACTAACCTTATACAATGAGCAGTTCTTC. The chain is built from TRBV6-2 or TRBV6-3 and TRBJ2-1; 8 bases fit TRBD1. The CDR3 is 18 amino acids. Germline trimming cut 6 bases from V and 4 bases from J; bases unmatched to any gene: 17. Per germline, CDR1 MNHEY and CDR2 SVGEGT.

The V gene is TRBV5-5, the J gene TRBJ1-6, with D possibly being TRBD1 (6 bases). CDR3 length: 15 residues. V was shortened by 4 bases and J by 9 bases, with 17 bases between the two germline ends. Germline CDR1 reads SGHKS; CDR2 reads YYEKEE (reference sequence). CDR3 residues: CASSLDQGRRSPLHF. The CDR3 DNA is TGTGCCAGCAGCCTTGATCAGGGGCGCCGTTCACCCCTCCACTTT.

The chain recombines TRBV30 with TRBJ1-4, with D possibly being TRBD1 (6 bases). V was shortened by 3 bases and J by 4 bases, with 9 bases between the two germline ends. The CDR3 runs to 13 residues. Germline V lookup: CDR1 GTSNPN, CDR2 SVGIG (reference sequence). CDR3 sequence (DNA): TGTGCCTGGAGAGGGGGGCATAATGAAAAACTGTTTTTT. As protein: CAWRGGHNEKLFF.

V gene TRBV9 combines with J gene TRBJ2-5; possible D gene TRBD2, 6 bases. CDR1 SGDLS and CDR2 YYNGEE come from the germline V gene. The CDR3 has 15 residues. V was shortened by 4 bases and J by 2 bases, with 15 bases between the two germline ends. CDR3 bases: TGTGCCAGCAGCCGTAGTAAGGGGACTCAAGAGACCCAGTACTTC. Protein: CASSRSKGTQETQYF.

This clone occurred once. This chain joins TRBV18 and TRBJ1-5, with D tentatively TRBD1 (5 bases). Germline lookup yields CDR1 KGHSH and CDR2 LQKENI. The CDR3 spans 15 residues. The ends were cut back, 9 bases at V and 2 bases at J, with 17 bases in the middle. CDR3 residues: CASSRGGGGNQPQHF. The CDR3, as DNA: TGTGCCAGTTCCCGGGGCGGGGGAGGCAATCAGCCCCAGCATTTT. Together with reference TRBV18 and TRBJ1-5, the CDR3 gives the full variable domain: NAGVMQNPRHLVRRRGQEARLRCSPMKGHSHVYWYRQLPEEGLKFMVYLQKENIIDESGMPKERFSAEFPKEGPSILRIQQVVRGDSAAYFCASSRGGGGNQPQHFGDGTRLSIL.

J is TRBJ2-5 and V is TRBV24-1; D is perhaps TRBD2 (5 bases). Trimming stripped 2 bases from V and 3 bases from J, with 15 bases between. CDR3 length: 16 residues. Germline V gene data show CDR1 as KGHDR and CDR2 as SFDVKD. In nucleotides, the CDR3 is TGTGCCACCAGTGATTCCTTGGGTAGGCGGGAAGAGACCCAGTACTTC. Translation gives CATSDSLGRREETQYF.

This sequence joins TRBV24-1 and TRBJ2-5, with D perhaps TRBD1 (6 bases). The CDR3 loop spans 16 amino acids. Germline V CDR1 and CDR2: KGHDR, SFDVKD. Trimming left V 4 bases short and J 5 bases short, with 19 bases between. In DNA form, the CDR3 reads TGTGCCACCAGTGAAGTCAGGGGTACCTTAGGGGAGACCCAGTACTTC. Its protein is CATSEVRGTLGETQYF.

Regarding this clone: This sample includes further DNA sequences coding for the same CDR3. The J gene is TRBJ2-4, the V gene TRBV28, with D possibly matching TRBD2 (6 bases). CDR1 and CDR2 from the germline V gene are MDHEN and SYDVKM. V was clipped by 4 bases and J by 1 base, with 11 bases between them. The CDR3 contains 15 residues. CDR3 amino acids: CASSSGGAAKNIQYF. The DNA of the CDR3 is TGTGCCAGCAGTTCCGGAGGGGCGGCCAAAAACATTCAGTACTTC.

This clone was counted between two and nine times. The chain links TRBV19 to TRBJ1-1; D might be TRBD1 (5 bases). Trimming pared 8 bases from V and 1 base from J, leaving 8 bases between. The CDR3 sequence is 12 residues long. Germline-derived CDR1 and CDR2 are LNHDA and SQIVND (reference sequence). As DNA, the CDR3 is TGTGCCAGTCGGGACGGGAACACTGAAGCTTTCTTT. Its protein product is CASRDGNTEAFF.